This T cell receptor beta chain was observed in a study of early T cells in non-severe SARS-CoV-2 infection. Study overall: The sequenced material was bulk RNA from unsorted whole blood, and its chains were unpaired. Study-wide results and caveats: Matches to VDJdb favored anti-spike CD8 responses and missed private and CD4 specificities.

Germline V gene data show CDR1 as SGHTA and CDR2 as FQGNSA. This CDR3 is 18 amino acids long. Deletions cut 2 bases from V and 0 bases from J, with 19 bases between. Individual cDNA molecules each received unique molecular identifiers attached to them. MiXCR, run by TCRdb on the 5' RACE reads, gives a single entry per CDR3 protein. There are 95,000 to 100,000 distinct CDR3 sequences in the sample; 8% to 13% occur only once, and approximately 5.4% lies in the top ten. This clonotype was seen many times. The antigen is undetermined. V usage is TRBV7-2 and J usage is TRBJ1-1; D perhaps matches TRBD1 (6 bases). Sequenced input: whole blood. This TCR derives from an adult who was a healthcare worker with PCR-confirmed SARS-CoV-2 infection or an uninfected control (not recorded which). The CDR3 sequence is CASSLNPQGQGMNTEAFF. In DNA, the CDR3 is TGTGCCAGCAGCTTAAACCCCCAAGGGCAGGGGATGAACACTGAAGCTTTCTTT.